The clone carrying this T cell receptor (beta chain) was seen many times. The target antigen is unknown. The CDR3 has 15 amino acids. CDR1 is SNHLY and CDR2 is FYNNEI in the germline V gene. V was pared by 5 bases and J by 4 bases, with 17 bases between. The data derive from a study of T cells in Graves' hyperthyroidism and ophthalmopathy. Overall study context: Before any treatment, at initial diagnosis, peripheral blood was collected.

Study-wide points: Prediction of ophthalmopathy progression came a median around 6 months pre-onset.

TCR beta CDR3 region amplification was performed from RNA transcripts. The HTBI primer set served for first-round RT-PCR of the TCR CDR3. TCRdb re-called the multiplex PCR reads with MiXCR, one entry per CDR3 protein. The sample holds about 740,000 distinct CDR3 sequences, around 15% seen once. This clonotype was obtained from a woman aged 18 to 35 with Graves' hyperthyroidism. This chain links TRBV2 with TRBJ1-2; D is unresolved. The sequenced sample consisted of blood. In nucleotides, the CDR3 is TGTGCCAGCAGTACCGGGGAACTTCGTGGCTATGGCTACACCTTC. This encodes CASSTGELRGYGYTF.